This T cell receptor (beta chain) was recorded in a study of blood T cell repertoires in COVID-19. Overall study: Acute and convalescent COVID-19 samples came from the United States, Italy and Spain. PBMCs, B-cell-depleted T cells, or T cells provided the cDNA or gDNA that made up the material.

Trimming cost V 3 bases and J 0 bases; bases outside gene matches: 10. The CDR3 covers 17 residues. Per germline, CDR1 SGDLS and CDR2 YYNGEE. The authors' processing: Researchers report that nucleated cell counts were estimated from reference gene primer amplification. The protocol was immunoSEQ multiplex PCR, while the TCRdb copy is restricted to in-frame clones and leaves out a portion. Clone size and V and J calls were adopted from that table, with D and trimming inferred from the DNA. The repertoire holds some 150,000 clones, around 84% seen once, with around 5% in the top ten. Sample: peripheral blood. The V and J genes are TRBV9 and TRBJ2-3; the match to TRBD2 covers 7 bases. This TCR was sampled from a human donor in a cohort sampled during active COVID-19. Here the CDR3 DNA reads TGTGCCAGCAGCGCAGAAGACCAGCGGGGAAGCACAGATACGCAGTATTTT. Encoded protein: CASSAEDQRGSTDTQYF.